The 26 T cell receptor beta chains presented below share a single source sample, sequenced in a study of shared clonotypes between healthy human individuals. TCRdb's copy holds only in-frame clones and misses some; the assay was immunoSEQ multiplex PCR. The sample holds about 550,000 clones, about 95% seen once. CD45RO-negative, CCR7-selected cells formed the naive CD8 fraction, which excluded terminally differentiated effector memory CD45RA+ cells. Sequenced sample: naive CD8+ T cells sorted from blood. The receptors shown here come from a woman aged 25-40 years in good health.

This clone was seen once. The chain is built from TRBV5-8 and TRBJ1-1, with no clear D. The CDR3 sequence is 14 residues long. Per the germline V gene, CDR1 is SGHTS and CDR2 is YDEGEE. Between the trimmed V and J ends, which lost 0 bases and 4 bases, there was a span of 10 bases. The CDR3, as DNA: TGTGCCAGCAGCTTGGTGGTCGGCCTCACTGAAGCTTTCTTT. Translated: CASSLVVGLTEAFF. Full variable domain (missing parts from reference TRBV5-8 and TRBJ1-1): EAGVTQSPTHLIKTRGQQATLRCSPISGHTSVYWYQQALGLGLQFLLWYDEGEERNRGNFPPRFSGRQFPNYSSELNVNALELEDSALYLCASSLVVGLTEAFFGQGTRLTVV.

The rearrangement uses TRBV6-1 and TRBJ1-2, with TRBD1 matching 9 bases. The CDR3 is 16 amino acids. Germline lookup yields CDR1 MNHNS and CDR2 SASEGT. Germline trimming cut 4 bases from V and 5 bases from J; bases unmatched to any gene: 11. The CDR3 region has the DNA TGTGCCAGCAGTGCCGTCGTCCGGACAGGGGAATATGGCTACACCTTC. Translated: CASSAVVRTGEYGYTF.

The rearrangement links TRBV15 to TRBJ2-1; TRBD2 matches 13 bases. J lost 7 bases, V lost 0 bases, and 3 bases had no gene match. CDR1 and CDR2 from the germline V gene are LNHNV and YYDKDF (reference sequence). There are 16 residues in the CDR3. CDR3 residues: CATSRDPGLAGNEQFF. Written as DNA, the CDR3 is TGTGCCACCAGCAGAGATCCGGGACTAGCGGGAAATGAGCAGTTCTTC.

This rearrangement joins TRBV27 to TRBJ2-6; 9 bases line up with TRBD1. CDR3 length: 16 residues. In germline, CDR1 is MNHEY, CDR2 SMNVEV (reference sequence). V shed 5 bases and J 4 bases; nucleotides not matched to a gene: 6. The CDR3 sequence is CASSPGTGYGANVLTF. The CDR3 DNA reads TGTGCCAGCAGTCCAGGGACAGGGTACGGGGCCAACGTCCTGACTTTC.

This clone was detected only once. One end of the junction does not line up with germline, which may come from a read error. The chain employs TRBV27 and TRBJ2-6; 8 bases agree with TRBD1. The CDR3 covers 18 residues. Germline CDR1 MNHEY, CDR2 SMNVEV (reference sequence). CDR3 in amino acids: CASSLSDRVGSGANVLTF. The CDR3 DNA follows: TGTGCCAGCAGTCTATCGGACAGGGTAGGCTCTGGGGCCAACGTCCTGACTTTC.

The V and J genes are TRBV14 and TRBJ1-3; D not resolved. Looked up from germline, CDR1 is SGHDN and CDR2 is FVKESK. The V and J ends lost 0 bases and 3 bases respectively, with 9 bases between them. This CDR3 region has 15 residues. Here the CDR3 reads CASSQDVTYGNTIYF. CDR3 in DNA: TGTGCCAGCAGCCAAGACGTGACGTATGGAAACACCATATATTTT.

The gene calls are TRBV5-4 and TRBJ2-7; the D is unclear. This CDR3 has 13 amino acids. The germline V gene has CDR1 SGHNT and CDR2 YYREEE (reference sequence). V gave up 1 base and J gave up 0 bases, with 5 bases separating them. Written as DNA, the CDR3 is TGTGCCAGCAGCTTGCAAAGCTCCTACGAGCAGTACTTC. Its protein product is CASSLQSSYEQYF.

The chain links TRBV7-8 to TRBJ2-7; D is unclear. Germline CDR1 is SGHVS and CDR2 is FQNEAQ. This CDR3 spans 15 amino acids. V shed 0 bases and J shed 0 bases, with 9 bases lying between them. The CDR3 protein is CASSLALRFSYEQYF. The CDR3 DNA sequence: TGTGCCAGCAGCTTAGCGCTTCGGTTCTCCTACGAGCAGTACTTC.

Turning to this clone: Other DNA sequences in this sample translate to the same CDR3. CDR3 sequence reads: CASSFQGSGNTIYF. DNA of the CDR3: TGTGCCAGCAGTTTTCAAGGGTCTGGAAACACCATATATTTT. V and J are TRBV28 and TRBJ1-3; D not resolved. This CDR3 spans 14 amino acids. Germline CDR1 and CDR2: MDHEN and SYDVKM. V lost 3 bases to trimming and J lost 1 base, with 7 bases between them.

The rearrangement links TRBV7-8 to TRBJ1-1; possibly TRBD1 for D (5 bases). Per germline, CDR1 SGHVS and CDR2 FQNEAQ. The ends were cut back, 0 bases at V and 5 bases at J, with 16 bases in the middle. The length of the CDR3 is 16 residues. CDR3 DNA: TGTGCCAGCAGCTTAGCGTTGGAGGGGCGGAAGACTGAAGCTTTCTTT. Protein: CASSLALEGRKTEAFF.

The gene calls are TRBV11-2 and TRBJ2-5, with TRBD2 as a possible D gene (5 bases). Near its end, the DNA agrees better with TRBJ2-7, so the J call may be wrong. Germline lookup yields CDR1 SGHAT and CDR2 FQNNGV. The CDR3 is 16 residues long. CDR3 DNA sequence: TGTGCCAGCAGCTTAGGGATCGGGAACCAGCATTACGAGCAGTACTTC. Translating it yields CASSLGIGNQHYEQYF.

The J gene is TRBJ1-1, the V gene TRBV4-1, with D tentatively TRBD1 (5 bases). The germline V gene has CDR1 MGHRA and CDR2 YSYEKL. V was pared by 0 bases and J by 5 bases, with 13 bases between. The CDR3 loop spans 15 amino acids. For the CDR3, the DNA is TGCGCCAGCAGCCAAGATGCCGCAGGGCGAACTGAAGCTTTCTTT. This codes for CASSQDAAGRTEAFF.

The chain carries TRBV14 and TRBJ2-7; D may be TRBD1 (6 bases). The germline CDR1 and CDR2 sequences are SGHDN and FVKESK. The CDR3 has 19 residues. The V end lost 0 bases, the J end lost 3 bases, and 24 bases lay between the germline ends. CDR3 sequence (DNA): TGTGCCAGCAGCCAAGACAAGATAGACACCGGGACACCTAACTACGAGCAGTACTTC. This sequence encodes CASSQDKIDTGTPNYEQYF.

CDR3 in amino acids: CAISAEVLASGTGELFF. Here the CDR3 DNA reads TGTGCCATCAGTGCCGAGGTTTTGGCTTCGGGGACCGGGGAGCTGTTTTTT. The V gene is TRBV10-3, the J gene TRBJ2-2; D might be TRBD2 (5 bases). The CDR3 totals 17 residues. Trimming took off 4 bases at V and 5 bases at J, with 20 bases between the two ends. Germline V lookup: CDR1 ENHRY, CDR2 SYGVKD.

The V call is TRBV2, the J call TRBJ1-1; D remains unclear. The ends were cut back, 2 bases at V and 6 bases at J, with 13 bases in the middle. Per the germline V gene, CDR1 is SNHLY and CDR2 is FYNNEI. This CDR3 has 14 residues. This chain's CDR3 is CASSESGLEAEAFF. The CDR3 bases are TGTGCCAGCAGTGAAAGCGGACTGGAGGCTGAAGCTTTCTTT.

V is TRBV10-3 and J is TRBJ1-2; D remains ambiguous. Trimming shortened V by 6 bases and J by 7 bases, and 9 bases separated the two germline ends. Germline CDR1 reads ENHRY; CDR2 reads SYGVKD. This CDR3 spans 11 amino acids. CDR3 residues: CAISRLGGYTF. The CDR3 DNA reads as TGTGCCATCAGCCGGTTGGGTGGCTACACCTTC.

This clone came up once. This sequence joins TRBV7-6 and TRBJ2-1; possible D gene TRBD2, 6 bases. Deletions cut 0 bases from V and 14 bases from J, with 14 bases between. The germline V gene encodes CDR1 SGHVS and CDR2 FNYEAQ. The CDR3 loop spans 13 amino acids. This chain's CDR3 is CASSLATTGEEFF. CDR3 nucleotide sequence: TGTGCCAGCAGCTTAGCGACGACGGGAGAGGAGTTCTTC.

The chain recombines TRBV21-1 with TRBJ2-7; the table calls TRBD1, which could not be checked here. TRBV21-1 is assigned pseudogene status. CDR3 size: 14 residues. CDR3 loop: CASIAGGGNYEQYF. In DNA, the CDR3 is TGTGCCAGCATCGCAGGGGGAGGCAACTACGAGCAGTACTTC.

This rearrangement joins TRBV4-1 to TRBJ1-2; 9 bases match TRBD1. CDR1 and CDR2 (germline): MGHRA, YSYEKL. V shed 5 bases, J shed 11 bases, and the junction held 15 bases outside the gene matches. This CDR3 is 15 amino acids long. The CDR3 nucleotides read TGCGCCAGCAGCTCCGGGCGGGACAGGGCTTTCAGGTACACCTTC. The encoded protein is CASSSGRDRAFRYTF.

The rearrangement joins TRBV4-2 to TRBJ2-7; 7 positions agree with TRBD1. Unmatched junction bases numbered 5, after V lost 0 bases and J lost 0 bases. Germline V lookup: CDR1 LGHNA, CDR2 YNFKEQ. The CDR3 length is 16 residues. The CDR3 is CASSQDWDSSSYEQYF. Here the CDR3 DNA reads TGTGCCAGCAGCCAAGATTGGGACAGCAGCTCCTACGAGCAGTACTTC.

Turning to this clone: This specimen includes other DNA sequences encoding the same CDR3. The V gene is TRBV2, the J gene TRBJ1-1; D remains unclear. CDR1 and CDR2 (germline): SNHLY, FYNNEI. V was trimmed by 0 bases and J by 0 bases, leaving 5 bases between them. The CDR3 totals 14 residues. CDR3 sequence: CASSEAGLNTEAFF. The CDR3 DNA reads as TGTGCCAGCAGTGAAGCAGGGCTGAACACTGAAGCTTTCTTT.

The CDR3 coding sequence is TGTGCCAGCAGCAGTGCGGGAGGGGGGGAGACCCAGTACTTC. This gives the protein CASSSAGGGETQYF. This sequence joins TRBV7-9 and TRBJ2-5, with 9 bases lining up with TRBD2. The CDR3 sequence is 14 residues long. Germline V gives CDR1 SEHNR, CDR2 FQNEAQ (reference sequence). V was pared by 5 bases and J by 5 bases, with 6 bases of the junction left unmatched.

V and J are TRBV4-1 and TRBJ2-1; TRBD2 matches 7 bases. With V trimmed by 1 base and J by 8 bases, 8 bases remained unmatched. The CDR3 is 15 amino acids. Germline values: CDR1 MGHRA, CDR2 YSYEKL. The CDR3 loop is CASSQGGGLLDEQFF. CDR3 DNA sequence: TGCGCCAGCAGCCAAGGTGGGGGACTATTGGATGAGCAGTTCTTC.

About this clone itself: Distinct nucleotide sequences in the sample also encode this CDR3. This chain uses TRBV27 with TRBJ2-5; no definite D call. There are 11 residues in the CDR3. V lost 1 base to trimming and J lost 7 bases, with 4 bases between them. The germline gives CDR1 MNHEY, CDR2 SMNVEV (reference sequence). CDR3 amino acids: CASSLLGTQYF. As DNA, the CDR3 is TGTGCCAGCAGTTTATTGGGGACCCAGTACTTC.

The chain recombines TRBV28 with TRBJ2-6; D might be TRBD1 (6 bases). This CDR3 is 16 amino acids long. CDR1 and CDR2 from the germline V gene are MDHEN and SYDVKM. Trimming removed 6 bases from V and 0 bases from J, with 12 bases in between. CDR3 sequence reads: CASSPDSFSGANVLTF. The CDR3 DNA sequence: TGTGCCAGCAGCCCGGACAGCTTCTCTGGGGCCAACGTCCTGACTTTC.

This clone was seen once. The V call is TRBV2, the J call TRBJ2-7, with D perhaps TRBD2 (6 bases). The CDR3 has 13 amino acids. CDR1 and CDR2 (germline): SNHLY, FYNNEI. V dropped 1 base and J dropped 6 bases, with 10 bases sitting between them. CDR3: CASSEGEGLEQYF. CDR3 DNA sequence: TGTGCCAGCAGTGAAGGAGAGGGACTCGAGCAGTACTTC.